This TCR beta chain originates from a study of blood T cell repertoires in COVID-19 (dated by TCRdb to between 2020 and 2021). Context from the whole study: Collaborator samples came from the United States, Italy and Spain and covered acute and convalescent phases of COVID-19. The material from the prospective study consisted of cDNA or gDNA derived from T cells, B-cell-depleted T cells, or PBMCs. Subjects who had been exposed to COVID-19, were actively infected with it, or had recovered from it provided the deeply sampled blood TCRbeta repertoires that made up the dataset. The repertoires were made available in a free public database intended to serve as a resource for research on the immune response to SARS-CoV-2. The samples were drawn from two sources: the first 160 participants of the ongoing ImmuneRACE study, and 1,254 subjects contributed by 6 global collaborators. Sample metadata almost always included a de-identified subject ID, COVID-19 status, age in years and sex. HLA class I and class II types, where available, came from metadata supplied by the sample provider rather than from assay-based typing. What the research found in general, with its limitations: Clinical and demographic metadata were provided uncurated, with the amount varying by source and participant.

Measured from the cysteine to the phenylalanine, the CDR3 is 16 residues long. The sequence is cut down to CDR3 DNA, 48 bases in frame from base 1. CDR1 and CDR2 are read off the germline V gene as SGHDT and YYEEEE. V is clipped by 0 bases and J by 0 bases, and the sequence between their germline boundaries is 9 bases long. Enrolling through a virtual design, the prospective study's participants ranged in age from roughly 18 to 100 years and lived across roughly 23 United States geographic areas. To assign participants to cohorts, the prospective study relied on clinical history that participants themselves reported in a screening survey and a study questionnaire. For ImmuneRACE Cohort 3, a participant was defined as recovered based on two consecutive negative NP/OP PCR tests, clearance by a healthcare professional, or resolution of symptoms. Mobile phlebotomists in the prospective study collected whole blood, serum and a nasopharyngeal or oropharyngeal swab from every participant. Over a roughly 2-month period, participants in the prospective study had the option of providing additional blood draws and questionnaires. Before DNA extraction, blood samples from the prospective study were shipped at room temperature or frozen.

TCRbeta CDR3 regions were amplified from genomic DNA using the immunoSEQ Assay, a bias-controlled multiplex PCR. Turning to the authors' computational methods: The number of nucleated cells in each sample was estimated from the amplification of reference gene primers within the assay. To quantify the absolute abundance of each unique TCRbeta CDR3 rearrangement, sequence reads were collapsed and filtered. For each sample, productive Simpson clonality was calculated as the square root of Simpson's diversity index across productive rearrangements. TCRdb carries this immuneACCESS record with in-frame sequences only. Its versions omit some clonotypes, under half of them owing to an unresolved V gene in the studies checked, with the rest unexplained. V and J calls plus clone size are reproduced from that table; the DNA served to infer D and trimming. For this sample there are 130,000 or so clones; about four fifths appear just once. Clones ranked in the top ten supply about 4% of the sample.

Remarks on this clone: What this receptor recognizes is not known. No much larger clone exists at a distance of one base, and base qualities are not known.

The clonotype was recovered from a woman under 40 who had recovered from COVID-19. What was sequenced was PBMCs or T cells enriched from blood (not recorded which). Recombination joined TRBV5-6 with TRBJ2-2, and TRBD1 may be the D gene, going by 6 matching bases. The encoded CDR3 is CASSLARTANTGELFF. In nucleotide form, the sequence is TGTGCCAGCAGCTTGGCTCGGACAGCGAACACCGGGGAGCTGTTTTTT.